This is a list of T cell receptor beta chains from one sample in a study of shared T cell receptors in the human thymus. The protocol was immunoSEQ multiplex PCR, while the TCRdb copy is restricted to in-frame clones and leaves out a portion. The data contain 450,000 to 650,000 clones, 78% of them singletons. This sample also belongs to another study, concerning human thymus T cells.

The sequenced sample consisted of thymocytes. These receptors came from a boy under two years old with a congenital heart defect. Both conserved end residues are part of each CDR3. Fields, in order: J gene, V gene, clone size, D gene, CDR3 protein, CDR3 DNA. A D gene is named only where the DNA matches it firmly. The size field is filled for only some rows; it gives once, few, many or a size class.

>TRBJ2-3|TRBV5-1|-|TRBD2
CASSPGTSGLRTDTQYF
TGCGCCAGCAGCCCGGGGACTAGCGGGCTCCGCACAGATACGCAGTATTTT
>TRBJ1-2|TRBV7-8|once|TRBD1
CASSFGPRDSYGYTF
TGTGCCAGCAGCTTCGGCCCCCGGGACAGCTATGGCTACACCTTC
>TRBJ1-1|TRBV29-1|-|-
CSVVGQPENTEAFF
TGCAGCGTTGTGGGCCAGCCCGAGAACACTGAAGCTTTCTTT
>TRBJ2-7|TRBV2|-|TRBD1
CASSRQGPYEQYF
TGTGCCAGCAGCAGACAGGGACCCTACGAGCAGTACTTC
>TRBJ2-1|TRBV28|-|TRBD2
CASSSALPLSGTSGFTEQFF
TGTGCCAGCAGTTCGGCACTGCCTTTATCCGGGACTAGCGGGTTTACTGAGCAGTTCTTC
>TRBJ2-7|TRBV27|-|-
CASSFGGESFYEQYF
TGTGCCAGCAGCTTCGGCGGGGAATCCTTTTACGAGCAGTACTTC
>TRBJ2-1|TRBV28|-|TRBD2
CASSLPPRTSGSLDEQFF
TGTGCCAGCAGTTTACCCCCCCGGACTAGCGGGAGCCTGGATGAGCAGTTCTTC
>TRBJ2-7|TRBV28|-|TRBD2
CASSPTSGSSSYEQYF
TGTGCCAGCAGCCCTACTAGCGGGTCCTCCTCCTACGAGCAGTACTTC
>TRBJ2-7|TRBV19|-|TRBD2
CASSALAGGSYEQYF
TGTGCCAGTAGTGCCCTAGCGGGAGGTTCCTACGAGCAGTACTTC
>TRBJ2-7|TRBV27|few|TRBD2
CASSTKREGHEQYF
TGTGCCAGCAGTACCAAGCGGGAGGGCCACGAGCAGTACTTC
>TRBJ2-7|TRBV4-1|once|TRBD1
CASSQASRDRDYEQYF
TGCGCCAGCAGCCAAGCAAGCAGGGACAGGGACTACGAGCAGTACTTC
>TRBJ2-5|TRBV4-3|-|TRBD2
CASSQDRTSGVEETQYF
TGCGCCAGCAGCCAAGATCGGACTAGCGGCGTTGAAGAGACCCAGTACTTC
>TRBJ2-7|TRBV30|-|-
CAWRVEDEQYF
TGTGCCTGGAGAGTGGAGGACGAGCAGTACTTC
>TRBJ1-1|TRBV5-4|-|-
CASSLARSNTEAFF
TGTGCCAGCAGCTTAGCCAGGTCGAACACTGAAGCTTTCTTT
>TRBJ2-7|TRBV13|-|-
CASSYQQGRLADSYEQYF
TGTGCCAGCAGCTACCAACAGGGGAGGTTAGCGGATTCCTACGAGCAGTACTTC
>TRBJ2-3|TRBV7-7|few|-
CASSRTRGNVDTQYF
TGTGCTAGCAGCCGGACAAGGGGAAATGTCGATACGCAGTATTTT
>TRBJ2-7|TRBV29-1|-|TRBD2
CSVETSGRPPSYEQYF
TGCAGCGTTGAGACTAGCGGGAGGCCCCCCTCCTACGAGCAGTACTTC
>TRBJ2-1|TRBV20-1|-|-
CSARVRSRQFF
TGCAGTGCTAGAGTTAGAAGTAGGCAGTTCTTC
>TRBJ2-3|TRBV2|-|-
CASTGGIPDTQYF
TGTGCCAGCACCGGCGGGATCCCAGATACGCAGTATTTT
>TRBJ2-7|TRBV30|-|TRBD2
CAWSPSGNYEQYF
TGTGCCTGGAGTCCTAGCGGGAACTACGAGCAGTACTTC
>TRBJ2-7|TRBV6-1|-|-
CASTRQAYEQYF
TGTGCCAGTACGAGACAAGCCTACGAGCAGTACTTC
>TRBJ1-6|TRBV30|-|-
CAWAPRRSSYNSPLHF
TGTGCCTGGGCGCCCAGGAGGAGCTCCTATAATTCACCCCTCCACTTT